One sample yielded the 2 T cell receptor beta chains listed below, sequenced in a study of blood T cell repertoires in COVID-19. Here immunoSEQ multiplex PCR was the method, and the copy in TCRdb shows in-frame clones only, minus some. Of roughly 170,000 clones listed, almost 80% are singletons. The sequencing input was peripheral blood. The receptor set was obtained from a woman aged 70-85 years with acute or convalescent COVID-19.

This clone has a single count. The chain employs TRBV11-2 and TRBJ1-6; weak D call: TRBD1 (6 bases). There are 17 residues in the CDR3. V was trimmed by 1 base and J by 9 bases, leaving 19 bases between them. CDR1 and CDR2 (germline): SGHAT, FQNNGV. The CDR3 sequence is CASSLVGGRAGRSPLHF. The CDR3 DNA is TGTGCCAGCAGCTTAGTAGGGGGTCGGGCAGGGCGTTCACCCCTCCACTTT.

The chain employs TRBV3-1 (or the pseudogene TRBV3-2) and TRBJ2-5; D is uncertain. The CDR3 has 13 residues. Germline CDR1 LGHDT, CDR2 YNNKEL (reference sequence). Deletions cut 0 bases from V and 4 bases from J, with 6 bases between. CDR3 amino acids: CASSQDVRETQYF. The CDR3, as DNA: TGTGCCAGCAGCCAAGACGTGCGAGAGACCCAGTACTTC.